The clone carrying this TCR beta chain has at least ten counts. The length of the CDR3 is 15 residues. CDR1 and CDR2 from the germline V gene are SGHRS and YFSETQ. With 0 bases removed from V and 4 bases from J, the gap between germline ends came to 14 bases. TCRdb processed the RT-PCR reads anew with MiXCR; each CDR3 protein has one entry. The table shows hundreds of thousands of distinct CDR3 sequences, with approximately 15% occurring only once. The V call is TRBV5-1, the J call TRBJ2-7; either TRBD1 or TRBD2 may supply D (5 bases each). The sequencing input was memory CD4+ T cells from blood. This clonotype was obtained from a female donor in good health, serving as a healthy control. The CDR3 nucleotides are TGCGCCAGCAGCTTGGCCCCAGGGAGTAGATACGAGCAGTACTTC. Translation: CASSLAPGSRYEQYF.